Detailed here is one TCR beta chain. This record comes from a study of blood T cell repertoires in COVID-19. Overall study context: The United States, Italy and Spain were the sources of the acute and convalescent COVID-19 samples.

Authors' processing steps: For nucleated cells, counts were estimated from reference gene primer amplification. Method: immunoSEQ multiplex PCR; TCRdb's copy keeps in-frame clones and lacks some. D and trimming come from the DNA, and the V and J calls and clone size come from that table. The sample holds around 70,000 clones, 86% seen once. CDR1 SEHNR and CDR2 FQNEAQ come from the germline V gene (reference sequence). V lost 2 bases, J lost 0 bases, and 7 bases lay in between. This CDR3 contains 15 residues. The chain joins TRBV7-9 to TRBJ2-2; no definite D call. Specimen: peripheral blood. The receptor's source is a man aged 45-65 years with acute or convalescent COVID-19. CDR3 DNA sequence: TGTGCCAGCAGCTTACAGGCCCCGAACACCGGGGAGCTGTTTTTT. Amino acid sequence: CASSLQAPNTGELFF.